The T cell receptor beta chain under discussion was sequenced for a study of OX40 agonist ivuxolimab in advanced cancers. The wider study: The dose-escalation group included hepatocellular carcinoma, melanoma, renal cell carcinoma and head and neck cancer. Three partial responders included one hepatocellular carcinoma patient and two cutaneous melanoma patients. It was permissible to have had prior anti-PD-1, anti-PD-L1 or anti-CTLA-4 therapy, and around 43% had some.

V lost 6 bases to trimming and J lost 3 bases; unmatched junction nucleotides: 3. In germline, CDR1 is MDHEN, CDR2 SYDVKM. This CDR3 has 14 residues. General study findings and limits: On average, CD8+ T cells had more expanded clones than CD4+.

Measured with immunoSEQ multiplex PCR; TCRdb has only the in-frame clones, and not every one. This table has about 93,000 clones, 85% to 95% appearing once. Details on this clone: Its antigen is currently unknown.

This sample comprised CD4+ or CD8+ T cells sorted from blood, obtained in a trial of the OX40 agonist ivuxolimab. This chain uses TRBV28 with TRBJ2-3; 10 positions agree with TRBD1. The receptor's source is an adult with an advanced solid tumor such as melanoma, head and neck, liver or kidney cancer. The CDR3 loop reads CASSRGQGTDTQYF. In DNA form, the CDR3 reads TGTGCCAGCAGCCGGGGACAGGGGACAGATACGCAGTATTTT.